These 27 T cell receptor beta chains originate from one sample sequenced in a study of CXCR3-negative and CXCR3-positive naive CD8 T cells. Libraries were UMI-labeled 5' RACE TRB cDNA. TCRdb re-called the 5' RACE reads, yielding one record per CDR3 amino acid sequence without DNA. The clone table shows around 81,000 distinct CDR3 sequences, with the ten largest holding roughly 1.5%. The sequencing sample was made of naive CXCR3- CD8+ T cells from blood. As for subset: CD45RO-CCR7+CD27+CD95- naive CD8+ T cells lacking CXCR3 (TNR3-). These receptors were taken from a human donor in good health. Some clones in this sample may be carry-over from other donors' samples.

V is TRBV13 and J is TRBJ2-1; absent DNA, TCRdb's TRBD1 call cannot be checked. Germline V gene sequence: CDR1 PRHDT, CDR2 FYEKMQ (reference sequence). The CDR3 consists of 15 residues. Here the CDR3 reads CASSYDRLSYNEQFF.

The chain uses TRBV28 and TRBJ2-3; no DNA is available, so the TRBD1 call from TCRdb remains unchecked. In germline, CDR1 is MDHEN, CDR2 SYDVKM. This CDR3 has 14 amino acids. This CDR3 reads CASSWTGAQDTQYF.

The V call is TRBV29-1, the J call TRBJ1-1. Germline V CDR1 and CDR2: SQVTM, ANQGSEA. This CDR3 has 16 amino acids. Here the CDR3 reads CSVEDLWGLPNTEAFF.

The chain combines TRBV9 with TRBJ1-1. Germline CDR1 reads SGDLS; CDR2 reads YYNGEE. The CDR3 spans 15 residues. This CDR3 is CASSVGEALTTEAFF.

The CDR3 spells CASSPPDGNEQFF. This chain uses TRBV14 with TRBJ2-1; the TRBD1 assignment by TCRdb is unverifiable without DNA. This CDR3 comprises 13 residues. Germline assignment: CDR1 SGHDN and CDR2 FVKESK.

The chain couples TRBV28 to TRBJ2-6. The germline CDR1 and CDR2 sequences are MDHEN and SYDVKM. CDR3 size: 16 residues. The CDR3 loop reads CASSYHDASGANVLTF.

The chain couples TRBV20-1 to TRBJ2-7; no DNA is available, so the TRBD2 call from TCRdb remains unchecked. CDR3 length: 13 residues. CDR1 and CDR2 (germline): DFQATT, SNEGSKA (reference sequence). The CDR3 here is CRTKLAGLYEQYF.

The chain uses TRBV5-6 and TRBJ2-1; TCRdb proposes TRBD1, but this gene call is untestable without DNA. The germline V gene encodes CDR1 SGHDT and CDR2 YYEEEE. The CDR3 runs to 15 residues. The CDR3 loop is CASSQQGRGSNEQFF.

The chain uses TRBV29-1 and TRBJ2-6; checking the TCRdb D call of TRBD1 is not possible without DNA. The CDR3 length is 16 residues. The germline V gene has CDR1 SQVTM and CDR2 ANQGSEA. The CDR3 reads CSVEPTGASGANVLTF.

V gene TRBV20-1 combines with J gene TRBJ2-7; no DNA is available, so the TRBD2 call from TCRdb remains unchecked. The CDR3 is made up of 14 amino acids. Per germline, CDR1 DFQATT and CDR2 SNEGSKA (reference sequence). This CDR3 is CSASATSHPYEQYF.

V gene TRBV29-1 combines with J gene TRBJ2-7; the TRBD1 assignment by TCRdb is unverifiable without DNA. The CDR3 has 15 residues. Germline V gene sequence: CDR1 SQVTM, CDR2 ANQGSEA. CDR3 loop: CSVEDPGTGFGEQYF.

The CDR3 sequence: CASSPQGYTEAFF. The gene calls are TRBV7-2 and TRBJ1-1; absent DNA, TCRdb's TRBD1 call cannot be checked. CDR1 is SGHTA and CDR2 is FQGNSA in the germline V gene. CDR3 length: 13 amino acids.

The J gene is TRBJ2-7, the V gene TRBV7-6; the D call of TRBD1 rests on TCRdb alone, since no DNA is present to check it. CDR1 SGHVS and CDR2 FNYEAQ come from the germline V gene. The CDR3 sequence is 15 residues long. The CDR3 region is CASSLGQGGDYEQYF. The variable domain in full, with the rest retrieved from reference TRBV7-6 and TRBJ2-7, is GAGVSQSPRYKVTKRGQDVALRCDPISGHVSLYWYRQALGQGPEFLTYFNYEAQQDKSGLPNDRFSAERPEGSISTLTIQRTEQRDSAMYRCASSLGQGGDYEQYFGPGTRLTVT.

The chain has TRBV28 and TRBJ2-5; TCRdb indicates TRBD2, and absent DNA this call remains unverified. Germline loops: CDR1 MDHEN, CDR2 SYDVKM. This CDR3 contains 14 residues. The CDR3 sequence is CASSSDRPGGTQYF.

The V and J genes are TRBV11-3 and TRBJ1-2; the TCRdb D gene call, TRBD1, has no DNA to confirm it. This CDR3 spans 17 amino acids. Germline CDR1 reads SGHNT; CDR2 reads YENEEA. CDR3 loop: CASSTAGALSSSYGYTF.

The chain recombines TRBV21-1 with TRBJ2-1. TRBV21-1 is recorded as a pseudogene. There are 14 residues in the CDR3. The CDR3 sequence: CASASGSSYNEQFF.

CDR3 region: CSVGLEGSGRAHYNEQFF. The rearrangement joins TRBV29-1 to TRBJ2-1; the TRBD2 assignment by TCRdb is unverifiable without DNA. CDR1 and CDR2 (germline): SQVTM, ANQGSEA. The CDR3 consists of 18 residues.

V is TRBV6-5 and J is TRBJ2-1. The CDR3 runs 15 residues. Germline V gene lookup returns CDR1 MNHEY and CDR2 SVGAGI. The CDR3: CASRADGWDLNEQFF.

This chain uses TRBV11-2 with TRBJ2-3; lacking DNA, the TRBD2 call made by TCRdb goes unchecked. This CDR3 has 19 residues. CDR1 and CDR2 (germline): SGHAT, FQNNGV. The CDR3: CASSFVLSLAGGPTDTQYF.

The CDR3 spells CASSPDLGYGYTF. The chain combines TRBV7-7 with TRBJ1-2. The CDR3 is 13 residues long. CDR1 is SSHAT, CDR2 FNYEAQ, per germline (reference sequence). Based on the CDR3 plus reference TRBV7-7 and TRBJ1-2, the full variable domain is GAGVSQSPRYKVTKRGQDVTLRCDPISSHATLYWYQQALGQGPEFLTYFNYEAQPDKSGLPSDRFSAERPEGSISTLTIQRTEQRDSAMYRCASSPDLGYGYTFGSGTRLTVV.

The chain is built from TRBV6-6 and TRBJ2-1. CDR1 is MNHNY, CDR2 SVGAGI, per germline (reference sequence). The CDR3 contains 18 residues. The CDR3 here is CASSYSRIYSTGWNEQFF.

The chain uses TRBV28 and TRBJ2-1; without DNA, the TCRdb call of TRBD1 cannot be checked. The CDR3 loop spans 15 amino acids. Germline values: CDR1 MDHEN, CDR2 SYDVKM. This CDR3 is CASSLLIRQGDEQFF.

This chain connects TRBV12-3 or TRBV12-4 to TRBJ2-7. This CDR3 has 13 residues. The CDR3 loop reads CASSFFRTYEQYF.

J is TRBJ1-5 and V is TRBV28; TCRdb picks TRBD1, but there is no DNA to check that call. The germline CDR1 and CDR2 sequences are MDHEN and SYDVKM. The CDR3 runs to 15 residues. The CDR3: CASSYPGQGAQPQHF.

CDR3 sequence reads: CASSFGTSAPEQYF. This chain connects TRBV28 to TRBJ2-7; the TCRdb call, TRBD2, lacks DNA for checking. Germline-derived CDR1 and CDR2 are MDHEN and SYDVKM. This CDR3 comprises 14 residues. The variable domain in full, with the rest retrieved from reference TRBV28 and TRBJ2-7, is DVKVTQSSRYLVKRTGEKVFLECVQDMDHENMFWYRQDPGLGLRLIYFSYDVKMKEKGDIPEGYSVSREKKERFSLILESASTNQTSMYLCASSFGTSAPEQYFGPGTRLTVT.

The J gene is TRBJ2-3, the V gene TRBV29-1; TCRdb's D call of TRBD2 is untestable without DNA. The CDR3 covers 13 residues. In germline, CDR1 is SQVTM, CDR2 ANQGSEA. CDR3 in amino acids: CSVGSGGSDTQYF.

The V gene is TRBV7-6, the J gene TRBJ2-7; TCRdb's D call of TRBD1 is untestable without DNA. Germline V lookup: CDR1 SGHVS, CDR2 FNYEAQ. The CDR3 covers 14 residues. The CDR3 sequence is CASSSGTGGDEQYF.